Here is one T cell receptor beta chain with its context. Its antigen is currently unknown. CDR1 and CDR2 (germline): KGHSH, LQKENI. Trimming stripped 6 bases from V and 2 bases from J, with 17 bases between. The CDR3 loop spans 16 amino acids. Produced via immunoSEQ multiplex PCR; TCRdb's table is partial and in-frame only. Altogether roughly 93,000 clones are present, roughly nine tenths being singletons, with the ten largest covering under 2%. The data stem from a study of OX40 agonist ivuxolimab in advanced cancers. Findings and caveats of the study: At 0.1 to 3.0 mg/kg, clonal expansion of CD4+ and CD8+ blood T cells had occurred by week 6. Certain nonresponders likewise exhibited a low normalized T-cell clonal expansion.

The chain couples TRBV18 to TRBJ1-3; weak D call: TRBD1 (5 bases). This TCR was sampled from an adult with an advanced solid tumor such as melanoma, head and neck, liver or kidney cancer. Sequenced here: CD4+ or CD8+ T cells sorted from blood, sampled in a trial of the OX40 agonist ivuxolimab. CDR3: CASSPKGFNTGNTIYF. The CDR3, as DNA: TGTGCCAGCTCGCCGAAGGGGTTTAATACTGGAAACACCATATATTTT.